The clone carrying this T cell receptor (beta chain) was counted between two and nine times. Both 60 Vbeta primers and 13 Jbeta primers went into the PCR. The protocol was immunoSEQ multiplex PCR, while the TCRdb copy is restricted to in-frame clones and leaves out a portion. The sample records around 150,000 clones, more than 75% being singletons. V was clipped by 0 bases and J by 6 bases, with 11 bases between them. Germline V gene sequence: CDR1 MNHNS, CDR2 SASEGT. CDR3 length: 14 residues. This record belongs to a study of cytomegalovirus exposure and HLA in healthy donors. This TCR came from a woman aged 25 to 39 in good health and CMV-seronegative. Sequenced sample: PBMCs. The chain is built from TRBV6-1 and TRBJ1-2; D gene uncertain. The CDR3 DNA is TGTGCCAGCAGTGAAGCTGGAGGGTCGGATGGCTACACCTTC. This encodes CASSEAGGSDGYTF.